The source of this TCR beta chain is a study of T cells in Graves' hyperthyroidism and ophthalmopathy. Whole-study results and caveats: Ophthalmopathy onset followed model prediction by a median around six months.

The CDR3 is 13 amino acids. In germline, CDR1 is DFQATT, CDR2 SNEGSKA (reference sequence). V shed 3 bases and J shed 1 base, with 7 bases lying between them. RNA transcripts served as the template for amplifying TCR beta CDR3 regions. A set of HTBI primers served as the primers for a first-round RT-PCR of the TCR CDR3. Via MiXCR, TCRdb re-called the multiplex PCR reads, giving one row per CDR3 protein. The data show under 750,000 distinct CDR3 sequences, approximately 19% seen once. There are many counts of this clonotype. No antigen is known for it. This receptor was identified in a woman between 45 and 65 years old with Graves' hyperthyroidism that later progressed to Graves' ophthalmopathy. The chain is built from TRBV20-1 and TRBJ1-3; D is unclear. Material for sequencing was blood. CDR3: CSASRVSGNTIYF. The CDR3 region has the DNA TGCAGTGCTAGTCGGGTGTCTGGAAACACCATATATTTT.